This entry lists 2 T cell receptor beta chains sequenced from one sample in a study of cytomegalovirus exposure and HLA in healthy donors. Amplification used 60 Vbeta primers and 13 Jbeta primers. Generated by immunoSEQ multiplex PCR, the TCRdb table keeps only in-frame clones and is missing some. The sample carries 150,000 to 200,000 clones, over 75% recorded once. The sequenced sample was PBMCs. These receptors were taken from a woman in her 30s in good health and CMV-seronegative.

V and J are TRBV27 and TRBJ2-1, with TRBD2 identical over 9 bases. There are 15 residues in the CDR3. V trimming: 6 bases; J trimming: 1 base; junction bases outside the gene matches: 4. Germline lookup yields CDR1 MNHEY and CDR2 SMNVEV (reference sequence). CDR3 amino acids: CASRFAGGSYNEQFF. The CDR3 DNA reads as TGTGCCAGCAGGTTCGCGGGGGGGTCCTACAATGAGCAGTTCTTC.

The rearrangement uses TRBV4-1 and TRBJ2-5; TRBD2 matches at 8 bases. CDR3 length: 18 amino acids. V lost 4 bases and J lost 2; bases outside the gene matches: 15. Germline values: CDR1 MGHRA, CDR2 YSYEKL. The CDR3 here is CASSLGGAEFSDQETQYF. For the CDR3, the DNA is TGCGCCAGCAGCCTCGGGGGGGCCGAGTTCTCCGATCAAGAGACCCAGTACTTC.